This is a list of T cell receptor beta chains from one sample in a study of control samples from healthy donors and cancer patients. The table came from immunoSEQ multiplex PCR; TCRdb's copy has only in-frame clones and leaves some out. The repertoire consists of under 200,000 clones, with roughly 88% occurring once and the leading ten covering roughly 5.3%. The sample consisted of blood. The receptors were gathered from a woman in her 30s in good health. The CDR3 runs from the conserved cysteine through the conserved F or W. D genes are given only for firm matches. A row's size may be missing; if present it is once, few, many or a size class.

v_call	j_call	d_call	clone_size	cdr3_nt	cdr3_aa
TRBV13	TRBJ1-4	TRBD1	.	TGTGCCAGCAGCTCGGGACAGGGGGTGGTTAATGAAAAACTGTTTTTT	CASSSGQGVVNEKLFF
TRBV19	TRBJ1-4	.	.	TGTGCCAGTAGTATAGCGACAGGAGGTAATGAAAAACTGTTTTTT	CASSIATGGNEKLFF
TRBV7-9	TRBJ2-2	TRBD2	.	TGTGCCAGCAGCTCCAGACTAGCGGGGACCGGGGAGCTGTTTTTT	CASSSRLAGTGELFF
TRBV21-1	TRBJ1-5	.	.	TGTGCCAGCAGCGGGCAGAAGACTAATCAGCCCCAGCATTTT	CASSGQKTNQPQHF
TRBV3-1/TRBV3-2	TRBJ1-6	.	.	TGTGCCAGCACCCTAGAGGGGGGAGCTAATTCACCCCTCCACTTT	CASTLEGGANSPLHF
TRBV11-2	TRBJ2-5	.	.	TGTGCCAGCAGGAGAGCCCTAGGAGAGACCCAGTACTTC	CASRRALGETQYF
TRBV12-3/TRBV12-4	TRBJ2-4	TRBD1	.	TGTGCCAGCAGGCCAGGGACAGGGGGCCAGTACTTC	CASRPGTGGQYF
TRBV30	TRBJ1-3	.	once	TGTGCCTGGAGTCCGGGGGGAGGAAACACCATATATTTT	CAWSPGGGNTIYF
TRBV19	TRBJ1-5	.	.	TGTGCCAGTAGCCAGTTCATAGGGGGGGAAGTGCATTTT	CASSQFIGGEVHF
TRBV3-1/TRBV3-2	TRBJ1-5	.	once	TGTGCCAGCAGCCAAGGCAGGGTTTATATGGGGCCCCAGCATTTT	CASSQGRVYMGPQHF
TRBV5-1	TRBJ2-2	.	.	TGCGCCAGCAGCTTGTGGGACACCTACACCGGGGAGCTGTTTTTT	CASSLWDTYTGELFF
TRBV12-3/TRBV12-4	TRBJ1-2	.	.	TGTGCCAGCAGTTTTGGGCTTGGCTACACCTTC	CASSFGLGYTF
TRBV27	TRBJ1-1	.	.	TGTGCCAGCAGCGGGGGCATGAACACTGAAGCTTTCTTT	CASSGGMNTEAFF
TRBV5-4	TRBJ2-7	.	.	TGTGCCAGCAGCCCTTCTTTGGGGCTGCTCTACGAGCAGTACTTC	CASSPSLGLLYEQYF
TRBV12-3/TRBV12-4	TRBJ1-2	.	.	TGTGCCAGCAGTTTAGGGCTAAACTATGGCTACACCTTC	CASSLGLNYGYTF
TRBV2	TRBJ2-3	.	.	TGTGCCAGTCGAGGACAGCCGTATACGCAGTATTTT	CASRGQPYTQYF
TRBV29-1	TRBJ2-4	.	.	TGCAGCGTTGGGGGGCTCGGTTTACAAAACATTCAGTACTTC	CSVGGLGLQNIQYF
TRBV3-1/TRBV3-2	TRBJ2-2	TRBD2	.	TGTGCCAGCAGCCAAGGCGGGGGGCTCACCGGGGAGCTGTTTTTT	CASSQGGGLTGELFF
TRBV5-1	TRBJ1-4	.	.	TGCGCCAGCAGCTTGGATATGGGTGCATCGGAACTGTTTTTT	CASSLDMGASELFF
TRBV19	TRBJ2-3	.	.	TGTGCCAGTAACTATTGGGGCACAGATACGCAGTATTTT	CASNYWGTDTQYF
TRBV21-1	TRBJ1-5	.	.	TGTGCCAGCAGCAATAAATCACACAGCAATCAGCCCCAGCATTTT	CASSNKSHSNQPQHF
TRBV18	TRBJ1-2	.	.	TGTGCCAGCTCACCACGAACGGGATATGGCTACACCTTC	CASSPRTGYGYTF
TRBV4-1	TRBJ1-3	TRBD1	.	TGCGCCAGCAGCCCCGGGGACAGGGGAAGCTCTGGAAACACCATATATTTT	CASSPGDRGSSGNTIYF
TRBV9	TRBJ1-4	TRBD1	.	TGTGCCAGCAGCCCAGGGGGCTTTTTCGATGAAAAACTGTTTTTT	CASSPGGFFDEKLFF
TRBV27	TRBJ1-5	.	many	TGTGCCAGTCAAGCGCGAGACTGGAGGCAGCCCCAGCATTTT	CASQARDWRQPQHF
TRBV5-1	TRBJ1-6	.	.	TGCGCCAGCAGCTTGACCCGGAGAGGGTTTGATAATTCACCCCTCCACTTT	CASSLTRRGFDNSPLHF
TRBV7-2	TRBJ2-7	.	.	TGTGCCAGCAGCTCAACTTCGGGGACCGCAGGGGAGCAGTACTTC	CASSSTSGTAGEQYF
TRBV6-5	TRBJ1-6	.	.	TGTGCCAGCAGTTACAGGGATTCACCCCTCCACTTT	CASSYRDSPLHF